This T cell receptor beta chain was sequenced in a study of blood T cell repertoires in COVID-19. Study summary: The samples span acute and convalescent COVID-19 from the United States, Italy and Spain. PBMCs, B-cell-depleted T cells, or T cells were the source of the cDNA or gDNA that made up the material.

In the original analysis: Reference gene primer amplification in the assay estimated nucleated cell counts. The protocol was immunoSEQ multiplex PCR, while the TCRdb copy is restricted to in-frame clones and leaves out a portion. V, J and clone size were drawn from that table, and D and trimming were deduced from the DNA. The data contain roughly 82,000 clones, about four fifths of them seen just once; the ten biggest clones take up 8% to 13%. Germline CDR1 SEHNR, CDR2 FQNEAQ (reference sequence). The CDR3 sequence is 15 residues long. The V segment lost 6 bases and the J segment 10 bases; nucleotides outside the gene matches: 11.

The chain recombines TRBV7-9 with TRBJ1-6; 8 bases agree with TRBD1. The receptor comes from a man between 60 and 75 years old with acute or convalescent COVID-19. Material: peripheral blood. CDR3 coding DNA: TGTGCCAGCAGGCTACACGACAGGGGAGAATCACCCCTCCACTTT. Residues: CASRLHDRGESPLHF.